The 11 T cell receptor beta chains presented below share a single source sample, sequenced in a study of regulatory T cells in long-lasting Graves disease. This sample's time point: persistent/refractory GD, antithyroid drugs over 5 years with positive TRAb. Following extraction of RNA from PBMCs, that RNA was used to make the TCR library. To make TCR beta libraries, researchers used iRepertoire HTBI primers and Arm-PCR of CDR3 regions. TCRdb ran MiXCR on the multiplex PCR reads and lists one entry per CDR3 protein. The table has a few hundred thousand distinct CDR3 sequences, 20% to 25% seen once; the top ten hold 25% to 30%. Here the sequenced sample was peripheral blood mononuclear cells (PBMCs), taken when the disease was refractory, from a patient treated with antithyroid drugs. The receptors originated from a middle-aged woman with Graves disease.

This clonotype was detected ten times or more. CDR3 loop: CASTFPGGRGYTF. The CDR3 DNA sequence: TGTGCCAGCACTTTCCCTGGGGGACGCGGCTACACCTTC. This rearrangement joins TRBV6-1 to TRBJ1-2; possible D gene TRBD1, 5 bases. The V end lost 7 bases, the J end lost 8 bases, and 17 bases lay between the germline ends. The CDR3 is 13 amino acids. Germline-derived CDR1 and CDR2 are MNHNS and SASEGT.

The CDR3 spells CASSYGTGLVHTEAFF. The CDR3 nucleotides are TGTGCCAGCAGTTACGGGACAGGTTTAGTACACACTGAAGCTTTCTTT. The chain couples TRBV6-5 to TRBJ1-1; 8 bases align to TRBD1. J was trimmed by 3 bases and V by 2 bases; bases with no gene match: 8. CDR1 and CDR2 (germline): MNHEY, SVGAGI. CDR3 length equals 16 residues.

This clonotype came up a few times. This chain joins TRBV20-1 and TRBJ2-5, with TRBD2 matching over 13 bases. CDR3 length: 16 amino acids. J gave up 5 bases and V 6 bases, and 12 bases lay outside the gene matches. The V gene's germline CDR1 is DFQATT and CDR2 SNEGSKA (reference sequence). The CDR3 loop is CSAVTGLAGVWETQYF. Written as DNA, the CDR3 is TGCAGTGCCGTAACCGGACTAGCGGGAGTGTGGGAGACCCAGTACTTC.

This clonotype has only a few counts. The chain uses TRBV7-2 and TRBJ1-1; TRBD1 matches at 8 bases. The CDR3 extends over 15 amino acids. Germline V lookup: CDR1 SGHTA, CDR2 FQGNSA. V was clipped by 2 bases and J by 4 bases; unmatched bases: 6. The CDR3 nucleotides are TGTGCCAGCAGCTTACTGGGACAGGTGGTCACTGAAGCTTTCTTT. Translated, it gives CASSLLGQVVTEAFF.

This clonotype was picked up a small number of times. The V and J genes are TRBV5-4 and TRBJ1-5; D uncertain. The germline V and J ends were trimmed by 1 base and 3 bases, with 11 bases remaining between them. CDR3 length equals 15 residues. Germline V gene lookup returns CDR1 SGHNT and CDR2 YYREEE (reference sequence). CDR3 in amino acids: CASSLTPAANQPQHF. CDR3 nucleotide sequence: TGTGCCAGCAGCTTGACTCCGGCCGCCAATCAGCCCCAGCATTTT.

This clonotype was seen many times. The genes are TRBV6-2 or TRBV6-3 and TRBJ2-5; 8 positions match TRBD1. CDR1 MNHEY and CDR2 SVGEGT come from the germline V gene. The V gene end was trimmed by 4 bases and the J gene end by 5 bases; junction bases not matched to a gene: 9. CDR3 length: 15 residues. CDR3 bases: TGTGCCAGCAGTTCCTATGGACAGGGCGGCGAGACCCAGTACTTC. Residues: CASSSYGQGGETQYF.

The chain couples TRBV5-6 to TRBJ2-3; TRBD2 agrees at 7 bases. Unmatched junction bases numbered 9, after V lost 4 bases and J lost 1 base. Germline CDR1 and CDR2: SGHDT and YYEEEE. This CDR3 is built from 16 residues. CDR3: CASSRTPGLRTDTQYF. CDR3 nucleotides: TGTGCCAGCAGCCGCACTCCGGGACTACGCACAGATACGCAGTATTTT.

In this sample, this clonotype turned up many times. The chain couples TRBV5-6 to TRBJ2-7; TRBD1 agrees at 11 bases. The trim removed 3 bases at V and 2 bases at J, leaving 1 base unmatched. CDR3 length equals 14 residues. Germline V lookup: CDR1 SGHDT, CDR2 YYEEEE. The CDR3 reads CASSSDRGPYEQYF. The CDR3 coding sequence is TGTGCCAGCAGCTCGGACAGGGGGCCCTACGAGCAGTACTTC.

This clonotype was observed many times. The chain employs TRBV28 and TRBJ1-3; possibly TRBD1 for D (6 bases). Trimming took off 6 bases at V and 0 bases at J, with 15 bases between the two ends. This CDR3 region has 16 residues. The germline V gene has CDR1 MDHEN and CDR2 SYDVKM. The CDR3: CASSKKDSLSGNTIYF. Written as DNA, the CDR3 is TGTGCCAGCAGCAAGAAGGACAGTCTCTCTGGAAACACCATATATTTT. Full variable domain (outside the CDR3, taken from reference TRBV28 and TRBJ1-3): DVKVTQSSRYLVKRTGEKVFLECVQDMDHENMFWYRQDPGLGLRLIYFSYDVKMKEKGDIPEGYSVSREKKERFSLILESASTNQTSMYLCASSKKDSLSGNTIYFGEGSWLTVV.

This clonotype was seen only a few times. V is TRBV3-1 and J is TRBJ2-7; no firm D call. This CDR3 contains 13 residues. V lost 4 bases to trimming and J lost 6 bases, with 13 bases between them. From germline, CDR1 is LGHDT and CDR2 YNNKEL (reference sequence). CDR3 loop: CASSPSVVGEQYF. In DNA form, the CDR3 reads TGTGCCAGCAGCCCCTCAGTCGTAGGCGAGCAGTACTTC.

This clonotype was counted many times. The chain recombines TRBV28 with TRBJ2-7; D is uncertain. CDR3 length: 15 amino acids. Germline-derived CDR1 and CDR2 are MDHEN and SYDVKM. Trimming stripped 4 bases from V and 7 bases from J, with 20 bases between. The CDR3 region is CASSSPQGPLWEQYF. The CDR3 DNA is TGTGCCAGCAGTTCCCCCCAAGGGCCACTTTGGGAGCAGTACTTC.